This T cell receptor (beta chain) was profiled in a study of blood T cell repertoires in COVID-19. Study-wide context: Sites in the United States, Italy and Spain provided acute and convalescent COVID-19 samples. PBMCs, B-cell-depleted T cells, or T cells were the source of the cDNA or gDNA that made up the material.

The V end was cut by 1 base, the J end by 12 bases, with 15 bases between. CDR1 LGHNA and CDR2 YNFKEQ come from the germline V gene. The CDR3 totals 13 residues. Original analysis: Reference gene primer amplification gave estimated nucleated cell counts. Only in-frame clones appear in the TCRdb table, and some are missing; sequencing was by immunoSEQ multiplex PCR. V and J calls and clone size come straight from that table; D and trimming were deduced from the DNA. The table includes 270,000 or so clones, around 86% detected once. V and J are TRBV4-2 and TRBJ1-2; a possible D gene is TRBD1 (5 bases). Sequencing input: peripheral blood. This clonotype originated in a woman aged 30 to 39 with active or convalescent COVID-19. CDR3 in DNA: TGTGCCAGCAGCCAAGCGGGCAGGGAGGTCGACACCTTC. It specifies CASSQAGREVDTF.